The next 30 T cell receptor beta chains were all read from a single sample in a study of cytomegalovirus exposure and HLA in healthy donors (dated by TCRdb to 2016 to 2017). Library preparation employed the immunoSEQ multiplex PCR assay. For the multiplex PCR, a mixture combining 60 forward primers for TCR Vbeta segments and 13 reverse primers for TCR Jbeta segments was used. Entries here come from immuneACCESS through TCRdb and include only in-frame sequences with V and J called. Some clones fail to appear in such tables; in the studies checked, an unresolved V gene covers under half of the shortfall, and the cause of the remainder is unknown. Across this sample there are about 160,000 clones, with about 73% seen only once. Together, the top ten hold 3% to 3.5% of the sample. The sequenced sample consisted of PBMCs. The receptor set was obtained from a woman aged 40 to 50 in good health and CMV-seronegative.

This clone was found once. Written as DNA, the CDR3 is TGTGCCAGCAGCTTAGAGGACTCGGCTGGAAACACCATATATTTT. Protein product: CASSLEDSAGNTIYF. This chain connects TRBV7-8 to TRBJ1-3; D unresolved. The CDR3 covers 15 residues. Germline-derived CDR1 and CDR2 are SGHVS and FQNEAQ. V dropped 1 base and J dropped 2 bases, with 9 bases sitting between them.

The CDR3 bases are TGCGCCAGCAGCTCCTCATCTAGCGGGGGGGCTTACGAGCAGTACTTC. Translating it yields CASSSSSSGGAYEQYF. The V and J genes are TRBV5-1 and TRBJ2-5, with 12 bases identical to TRBD2. TRBJ2-7 explains the end of the DNA better; the J call may be wrong. The CDR3 has 16 residues. Germline V gene data show CDR1 as SGHRS and CDR2 as YFSETQ.

The genes are TRBV28 and TRBJ1-5, with no clear D. CDR3 length: 12 residues. Deletions cut 6 bases from V and 3 bases from J, with 6 bases between. CDR1 is MDHEN, CDR2 SYDVKM, per germline. The CDR3 sequence is CASRQSNQPQHF. In DNA form, the CDR3 reads TGTGCCAGCAGACAGTCCAATCAGCCCCAGCATTTT.

This sequence joins TRBV6-5 and TRBJ1-4; 7 bases map to TRBD1. V shed 2 bases and J 8 bases; nucleotides not matched to a gene: 8. There are 15 residues in the CDR3. Germline CDR1 and CDR2: MNHEY and SVGAGI. CDR3 protein: CASSYVPGQREKLFF. The CDR3 bases are TGTGCCAGCAGTTACGTCCCGGGACAGCGGGAAAAACTGTTTTTT.

This chain joins TRBV9 and TRBJ2-4; a weak D match, TRBD2 (5 bases). The CDR3 sequence is 13 residues long. Germline V gives CDR1 SGDLS, CDR2 YYNGEE. Between the trimmed V and J ends, which lost 0 bases and 9 bases, there was a span of 10 bases. Here the CDR3 reads CASSVEEVSIQYF. Here the CDR3 DNA reads TGTGCCAGCAGCGTAGAGGAGGTTTCCATTCAGTACTTC. Combining the CDR3 with reference TRBV9 and TRBJ2-4 gives the whole variable domain DSGVTQTPKHLITATGQRVTLRCSPRSGDLSVYWYQQSLDQGLQFLIQYYNGEERAKGNILERFSAQQFPDLHSELNLSSLELGDSALYFCASSVEEVSIQYFGAGTRLSVL.

The genes are TRBV2 and TRBJ2-1, with 14 nucleotides matching TRBD2. The length of the CDR3 is 19 residues. The germline gives CDR1 SNHLY, CDR2 FYNNEI. V was pared by 5 bases and J by 0 bases, with 9 bases of the junction left unmatched. CDR3 sequence reads: CASSLGTSGGPSSYNEQFF. The CDR3 nucleotides read TGTGCCAGCAGTCTGGGGACTAGCGGGGGCCCGAGCTCCTACAATGAGCAGTTCTTC.

CDR3 DNA: TGCGCCAGCAGCCAAACGGACAGGGGGCTATCCTACAATGAGCAGTTCTTC. Residues: CASSQTDRGLSYNEQFF. The J gene is TRBJ2-1, the V gene TRBV4-1, with 11 bases aligning to TRBD1. Germline V gene lookup returns CDR1 MGHRA and CDR2 YSYEKL. This CDR3 has 17 amino acids. With V trimmed by 2 bases and J by 1 base, 4 bases remained unmatched.

The chain combines TRBV5-4 with TRBJ1-2; 7 positions agree with TRBD1. CDR3 length: 16 residues. Germline CDR1 and CDR2: SGHNT and YYREEE (reference sequence). V dropped 4 bases and J dropped 0; count of bases not matched to a gene: 9. CDR3 bases: TGTGCCAGCAGCCAACAAACTGGGACAGCTAACTATGGCTACACCTTC. It encodes CASSQQTGTANYGYTF.

The chain links TRBV12-5 to TRBJ1-1; weak D call: TRBD1 (5 bases). The CDR3 runs 14 residues. CDR1 is LGHNT, CDR2 FRNRAP, per germline. The V end was cut by 1 base, the J end by 2 bases, with 8 bases between. The CDR3 coding sequence is TGTGCTAGTGGTTTGGGACAGTTAAACACTGAAGCTTTCTTT. Its translation is CASGLGQLNTEAFF.

The table lists this clone with a count of one. This chain connects TRBV4-1 to TRBJ1-6; 9 nucleotides line up with TRBD1. CDR1 is MGHRA and CDR2 is YSYEKL in the germline V gene. The length of the CDR3 is 20 residues. With 0 bases clipped from V and 0 bases from J, the junction kept 9 bases outside the gene matches. The DNA of the CDR3 is TGCGCCAGCAGCCAAGAAAGGGGGACAGGGAGGAGCTCCTATAATTCACCCCTCCACTTT. Amino acids: CASSQERGTGRSSYNSPLHF.

The gene calls are TRBV11-2 and TRBJ2-3; 13 nucleotides match TRBD2. V shed 4 bases, J shed 6 bases, and the junction held 10 bases outside the gene matches. CDR3 length: 17 residues. Germline loops: CDR1 SGHAT, CDR2 FQNNGV. CDR3 coding DNA: TGTGCCAGCAGCTCCGGCGGACTAGCGGGGGTTGGGGATACGCAGTATTTT. As protein: CASSSGGLAGVGDTQYF.

This chain joins TRBV5-1 and TRBJ1-2; 7 nucleotides match TRBD1. With V trimmed by 4 bases and J by 3 bases, 12 bases remained unmatched. This CDR3 region has 16 residues. Germline CDR1 SGHRS, CDR2 YFSETQ. The CDR3: CASSLGGTVGDYGYTF. Here the CDR3 DNA reads TGCGCCAGCAGCCTGGGGGGGACAGTGGGAGACTATGGCTACACCTTC.

This chain uses TRBV7-2 with TRBJ2-1, with 14 bases identical to TRBD2. CDR1 and CDR2 from the germline V gene are SGHTA and FQGNSA. Trimming at V came to 0 bases and at J to 3 bases, leaving 13 bases not matched to a gene. The CDR3 has 21 residues. The CDR3 here is CASSLALEFWTSGGNYNEQFF. Here the CDR3 DNA reads TGTGCCAGCAGCTTAGCGCTGGAGTTCTGGACTAGCGGGGGGAACTACAATGAGCAGTTCTTC.

This chain links TRBV29-1 with TRBJ1-4; D is ambiguous. Trimming stripped 4 bases from V and 0 bases from J, with 6 bases between. The CDR3 runs 13 residues. CDR1 and CDR2 from the germline V gene are SQVTM and ANQGSEA. The chain's CDR3 is CSVAGPTNEKLFF. The CDR3, as DNA: TGCAGCGTTGCAGGTCCAACTAATGAAAAACTGTTTTTT. Using reference TRBV29-1 and TRBJ1-4 for the parts outside the CDR3, the full variable domain is SAVISQKPSRDICQRGTSLTIQCQVDSQVTMMFWYRQQPGQSLTLIATANQGSEATYESGFVIDKFPISRPNLTFSTLTVSNMSPEDSSIYLCSVAGPTNEKLFFGSGTQLSVL.

This clone was counted only a few times. V and J are TRBV19 and TRBJ1-2; D unresolved. Trimming cost V 1 base and J 7 bases, with 7 bases left between them. The germline gives CDR1 LNHDA, CDR2 SQIVND (reference sequence). The CDR3 is 12 residues long. CDR3 residues: CASSIAEGGYTF. CDR3 sequence (DNA): TGTGCCAGTAGTATAGCGGAGGGTGGCTACACCTTC.

This clone was seen more than once but under ten times. The rearrangement joins TRBV19 to TRBJ1-1; 9 nucleotides agree with TRBD1. The CDR3 runs to 16 residues. The J segment lost 1 base and the V segment lost 5 bases, leaving 8 bases of the junction unmatched. CDR1 and CDR2 from the germline V gene are LNHDA and SQIVND (reference sequence). The CDR3 DNA follows: TGTGCCAGTAGTCTGTGGGACAGGGCCGGGAACACTGAAGCTTTCTTT. This translates into CASSLWDRAGNTEAFF.

This clone was seen a few times. CDR3 DNA sequence: TGTGCCAGCTCAAGACAGGGGCCTGGGGCCAACGTCCTGACTTTC. It encodes CASSRQGPGANVLTF. This sequence joins TRBV18 and TRBJ2-6; 8 nucleotides align to TRBD1. Germline loops: CDR1 KGHSH, CDR2 LQKENI. The CDR3 consists of 15 residues. After removal of 5 bases from V and 2 bases from J, the junction contained 2 bases not matched to a gene.

The chain carries TRBV10-1 and TRBJ1-1, with 8 bases aligning to TRBD1. Germline CDR1 reads WNHNN; CDR2 reads SYGVQD (reference sequence). Trimming took 3 bases from V and 4 from J; bases not matched to a gene: 4. This CDR3 comprises 14 residues. The CDR3 region is CASSDHGQGTEAFF. The CDR3 DNA sequence: TGCGCCAGCAGTGATCACGGACAGGGCACTGAAGCTTTCTTT.

This chain joins TRBV5-1 and TRBJ1-1; a weak D match, TRBD1 (5 bases). The CDR3 totals 15 residues. Germline V gene data show CDR1 as SGHRS and CDR2 as YFSETQ. Trimming took off 3 bases at V and 8 bases at J, with 20 bases between the two ends. The CDR3 DNA follows: TGCGCCAGCAGCTCCCCCGGGGCCGGGAGGGGCGAAGCTTTCTTT. Translating gives CASSSPGAGRGEAFF.

J is TRBJ2-1 and V is TRBV6-1; 8 nucleotides line up with TRBD2. The CDR3 has 13 amino acids. The junction had 4 bases not matched to a gene; V was cut back by 4 bases and J by 8 bases. CDR1 is MNHNS, CDR2 SASEGT, per germline. CDR3 DNA sequence: TGTGCCAGCAGTGTGACTAGCGTCGATGAGCAGTTCTTC. Residues: CASSVTSVDEQFF.

This clone has a handful of counts. This CDR3 reads CASSLGDRNTEAFF. The DNA of the CDR3 is TGTGCCAGCAGTCTTGGGGACAGGAACACTGAAGCTTTCTTT. The chain is built from TRBV28 and TRBJ1-1; TRBD1 matches at 7 bases. The germline CDR1 and CDR2 sequences are MDHEN and SYDVKM. This CDR3 is 14 amino acids long. V was pared by 5 bases and J by 1 base, with 4 bases of the junction left unmatched.

V and J are TRBV21-1 and TRBJ1-4; TRBD1, the table's D call, was not compared with the DNA. TRBV21-1 is noted as a pseudogene. The CDR3 covers 16 residues. The CDR3 loop reads CASSTSRDSRNEKLFF. In nucleotides, the CDR3 is TGTGCCAGCAGCACCAGCCGGGACAGCCGAAATGAAAAACTGTTTTTT.

V usage is TRBV5-1 and J usage is TRBJ2-7, with 13 bases that match TRBD2. Germline V gene lookup returns CDR1 SGHRS and CDR2 YFSETQ. This CDR3 is 15 amino acids long. Trimming removed 4 bases from V and 5 bases from J; junction bases left unmatched: 6. CDR3 coding DNA: TGCGCCAGCAGCCCCACGGGACTAGCGGGGCACGAGCAGTACTTC. Amino acids: CASSPTGLAGHEQYF. Full variable domain (missing parts from reference TRBV5-1 and TRBJ2-7): KAGVTQTPRYLIKTRGQQVTLSCSPISGHRSVSWYQQTPGQGLQFLFEYFSETQRNKGNFPGRFSGRQFSNSRSEMNVSTLELGDSALYLCASSPTGLAGHEQYFGPGTRLTVT.

This chain connects TRBV7-6 to TRBJ2-2; the match to TRBD2 covers 10 bases. CDR1 and CDR2 from the germline V gene are SGHVS and FNYEAQ. V was pared by 2 bases and J by 0 bases, with 0 bases of the junction left unmatched. CDR3 length: 16 amino acids. This CDR3 reads CASSLTSGANTGELFF. CDR3 sequence (DNA): TGTGCCAGCAGCTTAACTAGCGGGGCGAACACCGGGGAGCTGTTTTTT.

This chain joins TRBV5-1 and TRBJ1-2; D remains unclear. Germline CDR1 reads SGHRS; CDR2 reads YFSETQ. This CDR3 is 14 amino acids long. With 1 base removed from V and 5 bases from J, the gap between germline ends came to 12 bases. CDR3 in DNA: TGCGCCAGCAGCTTGAAAAACCTGGAGTATGGCTACACCTTC. It specifies CASSLKNLEYGYTF.

This sequence joins TRBV5-4 and TRBJ2-7; D is perhaps TRBD2 (6 bases). The CDR3 is made up of 14 amino acids. Trimming pared 7 bases from V and 6 bases from J, leaving 20 bases between. Germline V gene sequence: CDR1 SGHNT, CDR2 YYREEE (reference sequence). Here the CDR3 reads CASSSSGGRVEQYF. CDR3 DNA sequence: TGTGCCAGCTCCAGCTCCGGGGGAAGGGTCGAGCAGTACTTC.

The rearrangement uses TRBV4-1 and TRBJ1-1, with D hard to call. Deletions cut 2 bases from V and 0 bases from J, with 10 bases between. Germline V lookup: CDR1 MGHRA, CDR2 YSYEKL. This CDR3 comprises 15 residues. The CDR3: CASSQLTGMNTEAFF. CDR3 DNA: TGCGCCAGCAGCCAACTAACGGGTATGAACACTGAAGCTTTCTTT.

The genes are TRBV11-2 and TRBJ1-4; 7 nucleotides match TRBD1. Germline CDR1 and CDR2: SGHAT and FQNNGV. The CDR3 is 18 amino acids. V was pared by 5 bases and J by 4 bases, with 16 bases of the junction left unmatched. The DNA of the CDR3 is TGTGCCAGCAGCAGACTTACCCTAGGACAGGCTTATAATGAAAAACTGTTTTTT. Its translation: CASSRLTLGQAYNEKLFF.

CDR3 amino acids: CASRTDRTNQPQHF. CDR3 coding DNA: TGTGCCAGCAGGACGGACAGAACAAATCAGCCCCAGCATTTT. This sequence joins TRBV6-5 and TRBJ1-5; D is possibly TRBD1 (6 bases). V was clipped by 6 bases and J by 4 bases, with 13 bases between them. The CDR3 contains 14 residues. CDR1 MNHEY and CDR2 SVGAGI come from the germline V gene.

The V gene is TRBV5-8, the J gene TRBJ2-1; D is possibly TRBD2 (5 bases). Trimming shortened V by 1 base and J by 6 bases, and 14 bases separated the two germline ends. Germline V lookup: CDR1 SGHTS, CDR2 YDEGEE. The CDR3 is 15 amino acids. CDR3 region: CASSLSPLRGNEQFF. The CDR3 DNA follows: TGTGCCAGCAGCTTGAGTCCCCTACGGGGCAATGAGCAGTTCTTC.